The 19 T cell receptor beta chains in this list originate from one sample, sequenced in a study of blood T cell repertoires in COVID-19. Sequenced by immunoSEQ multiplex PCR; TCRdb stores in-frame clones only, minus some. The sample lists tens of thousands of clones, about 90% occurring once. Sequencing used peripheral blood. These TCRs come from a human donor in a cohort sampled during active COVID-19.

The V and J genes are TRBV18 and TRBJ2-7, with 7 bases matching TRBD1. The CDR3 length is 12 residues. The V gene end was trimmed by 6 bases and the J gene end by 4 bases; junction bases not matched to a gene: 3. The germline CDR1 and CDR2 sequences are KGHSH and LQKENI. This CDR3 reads CASSPTGYEQYF. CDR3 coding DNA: TGTGCCAGCTCGCCGACAGGGTACGAGCAGTACTTC.

CDR3 sequence: CASSQGALNTEAFF. CDR3 nucleotide sequence: TGCGCCAGCAGCCAGGGGGCGTTGAACACTGAAGCTTTCTTT. This chain uses TRBV5-1 with TRBJ1-1; 8 nucleotides match TRBD1. Per germline, CDR1 SGHRS and CDR2 YFSETQ. The junction had 2 bases not matched to a gene; V was cut back by 4 bases and J by 0 bases. The CDR3 runs 14 residues.

CDR3 in amino acids: CASSQGRGGVLTF. CDR3 DNA: TGTGCCAGCAGCCAAGGAAGGGGGGGCGTCCTGACTTTC. This chain connects TRBV3-1 (or the pseudogene TRBV3-2) to TRBJ2-6; TRBD2 is a possible D gene (7 bases). Trimming shortened V by 1 base and J by 12 bases, and 10 bases separated the two germline ends. This CDR3 is 13 amino acids long. From germline, CDR1 is LGHDT and CDR2 YNNKEL (reference sequence).

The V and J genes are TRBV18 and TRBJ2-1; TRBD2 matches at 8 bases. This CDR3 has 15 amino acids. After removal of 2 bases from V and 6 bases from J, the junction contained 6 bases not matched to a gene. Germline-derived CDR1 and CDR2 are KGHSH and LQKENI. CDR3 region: CASSPNQAGANEQFF. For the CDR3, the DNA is TGTGCCAGCTCACCAAATCAAGCGGGGGCCAATGAGCAGTTCTTC.

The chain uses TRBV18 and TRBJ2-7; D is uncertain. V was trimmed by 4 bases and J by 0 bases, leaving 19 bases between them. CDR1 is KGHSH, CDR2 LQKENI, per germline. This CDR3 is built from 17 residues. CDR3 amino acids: CASSLTPPSASSYEQYF. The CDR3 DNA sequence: TGTGCCAGCTCACTTACCCCGCCAAGCGCAAGCTCCTACGAGCAGTACTTC.

Written as DNA, the CDR3 is TGTGCCAGCAAGAGCGGGGGAATCAGGGGGATCTCTTCGAACACTGAAGCTTTCTTT. The encoded protein is CASKSGGIRGISSNTEAFF. This chain joins TRBV27 and TRBJ1-1, with TRBD1 matching over 7 bases. Looked up from germline, CDR1 is MNHEY and CDR2 is SMNVEV (reference sequence). V was pared by 7 bases and J by 1 base, with 21 bases of the junction left unmatched. The CDR3 consists of 19 residues.

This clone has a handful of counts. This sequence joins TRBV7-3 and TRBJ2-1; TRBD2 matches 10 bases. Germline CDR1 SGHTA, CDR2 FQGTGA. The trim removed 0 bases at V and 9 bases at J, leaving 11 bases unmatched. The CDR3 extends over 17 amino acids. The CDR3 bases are TGTGCCAGCAGCTTAACCCCTTCTAGCGGGAGTACCAGTGAGCAGTTCTTC. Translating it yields CASSLTPSSGSTSEQFF. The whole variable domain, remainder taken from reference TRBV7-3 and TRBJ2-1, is GAGVSQTPSNKVTEKGKYVELRCDPISGHTALYWYRQSLGQGPEFLIYFQGTGAADDSGLPNDRFFAVRPEGSVSTLKIQRTERGDSAVYLCASSLTPSSGSTSEQFFGPGTRLTVL.

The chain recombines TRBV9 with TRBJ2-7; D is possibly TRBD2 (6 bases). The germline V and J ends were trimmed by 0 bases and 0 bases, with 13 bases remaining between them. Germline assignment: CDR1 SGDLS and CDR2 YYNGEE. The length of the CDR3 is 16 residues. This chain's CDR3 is CASSVGIAESSYEQYF. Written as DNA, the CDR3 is TGTGCCAGCAGCGTAGGCATAGCGGAAAGCTCCTACGAGCAGTACTTC.

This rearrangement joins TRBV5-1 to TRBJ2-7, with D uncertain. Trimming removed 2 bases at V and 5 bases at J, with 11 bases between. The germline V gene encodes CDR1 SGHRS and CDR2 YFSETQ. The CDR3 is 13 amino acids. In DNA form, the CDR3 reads TGCGCCAGCAGCTTCAACAGTAGGAACGAGCAGTACTTC. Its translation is CASSFNSRNEQYF.

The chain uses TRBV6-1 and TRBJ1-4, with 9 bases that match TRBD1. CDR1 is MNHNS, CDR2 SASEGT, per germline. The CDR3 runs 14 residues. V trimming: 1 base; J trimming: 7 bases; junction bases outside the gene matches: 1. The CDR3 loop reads CASSEDRGLEKLFF. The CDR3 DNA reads TGTGCCAGCAGTGAAGACAGGGGGCTTGAAAAACTGTTTTTT.

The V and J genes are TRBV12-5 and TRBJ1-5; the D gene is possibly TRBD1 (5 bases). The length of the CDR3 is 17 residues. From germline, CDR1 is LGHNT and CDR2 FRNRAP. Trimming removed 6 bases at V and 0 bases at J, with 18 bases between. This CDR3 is CASGGGGELYSNQPQHF. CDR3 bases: TGTGCTAGTGGGGGCGGGGGGGAGCTTTATAGCAATCAGCCCCAGCATTTT.

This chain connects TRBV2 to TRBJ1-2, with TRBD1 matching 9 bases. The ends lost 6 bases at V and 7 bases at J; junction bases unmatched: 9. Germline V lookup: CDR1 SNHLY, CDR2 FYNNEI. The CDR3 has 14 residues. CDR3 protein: CASSRDRDSSGYTF. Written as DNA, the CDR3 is TGTGCCAGCAGCCGGGACAGGGATTCAAGTGGCTACACCTTC. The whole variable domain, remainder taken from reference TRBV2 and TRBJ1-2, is EPEVTQTPSHQVTQMGQEVILRCVPISNHLYFYWYRQILGQKVEFLVSFYNNEISEKSEIFDDQFSVERPDGSNFTLKIRSTKLEDSAMYFCASSRDRDSSGYTFGSGTRLTVV.

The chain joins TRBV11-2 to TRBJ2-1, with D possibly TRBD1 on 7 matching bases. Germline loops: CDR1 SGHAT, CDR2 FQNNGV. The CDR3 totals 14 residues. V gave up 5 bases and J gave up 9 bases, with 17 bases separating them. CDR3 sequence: CASSRLEGAGEQFF. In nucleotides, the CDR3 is TGTGCCAGCAGCCGACTAGAGGGGGCCGGTGAGCAGTTCTTC.

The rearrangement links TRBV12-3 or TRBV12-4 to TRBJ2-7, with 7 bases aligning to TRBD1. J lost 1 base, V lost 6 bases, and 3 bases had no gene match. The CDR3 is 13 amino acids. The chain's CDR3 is CASRGTDSYEQYF. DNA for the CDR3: TGTGCCAGCAGGGGGACAGATTCCTACGAGCAGTACTTC.

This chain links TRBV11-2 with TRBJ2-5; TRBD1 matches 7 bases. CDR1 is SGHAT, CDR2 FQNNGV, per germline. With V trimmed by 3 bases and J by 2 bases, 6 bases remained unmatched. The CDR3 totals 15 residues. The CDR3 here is CASSLGPDRQETQYF. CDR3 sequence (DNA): TGTGCCAGCAGCTTGGGCCCGGACAGGCAAGAGACCCAGTACTTC.

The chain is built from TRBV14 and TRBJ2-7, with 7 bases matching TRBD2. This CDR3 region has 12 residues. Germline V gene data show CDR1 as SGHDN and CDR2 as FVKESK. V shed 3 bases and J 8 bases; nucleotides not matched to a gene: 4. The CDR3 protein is CASSQGGRQQYF. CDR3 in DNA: TGTGCCAGCAGCCAGGGGGGGAGGCAGCAGTACTTC.

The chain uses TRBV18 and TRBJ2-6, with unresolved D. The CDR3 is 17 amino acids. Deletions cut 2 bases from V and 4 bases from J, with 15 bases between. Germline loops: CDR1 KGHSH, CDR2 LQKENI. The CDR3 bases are TGTGCCAGCTCACCAGTGGGCTTCAGTTCCGGGGCCAACGTCCTGACTTTC. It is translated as CASSPVGFSSGANVLTF. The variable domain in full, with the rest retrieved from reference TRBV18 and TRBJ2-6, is NAGVMQNPRHLVRRRGQEARLRCSPMKGHSHVYWYRQLPEEGLKFMVYLQKENIIDESGMPKERFSAEFPKEGPSILRIQQVVRGDSAAYFCASSPVGFSSGANVLTFGAGSRLTVL.

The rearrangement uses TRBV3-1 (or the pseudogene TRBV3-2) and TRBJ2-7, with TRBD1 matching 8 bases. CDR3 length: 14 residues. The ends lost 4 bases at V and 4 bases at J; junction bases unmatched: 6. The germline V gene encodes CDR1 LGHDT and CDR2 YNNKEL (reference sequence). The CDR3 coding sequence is TGTGCCAGCAGCCTTCGGACAGGGCGTTACGAGCAGTACTTC. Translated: CASSLRTGRYEQYF.

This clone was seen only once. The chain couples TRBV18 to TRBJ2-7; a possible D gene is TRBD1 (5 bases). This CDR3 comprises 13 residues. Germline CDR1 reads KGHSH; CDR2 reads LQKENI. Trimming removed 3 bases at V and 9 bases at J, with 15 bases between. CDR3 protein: CASSPPGPTGQYF. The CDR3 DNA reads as TGTGCCAGCTCACCCCCAGGGCCAACGGGGCAGTACTTC.